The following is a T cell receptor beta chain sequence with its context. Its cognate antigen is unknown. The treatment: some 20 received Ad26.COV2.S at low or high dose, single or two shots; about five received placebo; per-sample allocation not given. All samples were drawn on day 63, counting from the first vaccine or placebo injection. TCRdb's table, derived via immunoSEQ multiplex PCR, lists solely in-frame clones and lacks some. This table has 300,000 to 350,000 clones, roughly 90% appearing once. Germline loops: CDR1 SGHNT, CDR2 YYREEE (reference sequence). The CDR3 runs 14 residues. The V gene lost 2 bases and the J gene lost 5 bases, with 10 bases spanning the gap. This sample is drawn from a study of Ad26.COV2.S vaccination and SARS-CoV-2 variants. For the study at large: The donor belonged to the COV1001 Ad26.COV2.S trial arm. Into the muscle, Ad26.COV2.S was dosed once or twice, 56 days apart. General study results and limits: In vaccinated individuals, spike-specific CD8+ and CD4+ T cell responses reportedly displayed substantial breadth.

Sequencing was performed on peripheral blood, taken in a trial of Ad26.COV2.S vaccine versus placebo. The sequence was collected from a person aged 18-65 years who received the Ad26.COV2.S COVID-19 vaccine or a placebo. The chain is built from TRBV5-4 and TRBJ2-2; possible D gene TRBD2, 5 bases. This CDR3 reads CASSFLGETGELFF. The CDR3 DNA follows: TGTGCCAGCAGCTTCTTGGGAGAAACCGGGGAGCTGTTTTTT.